This record looks at one T cell receptor beta chain sequence and its context. The record originates from a study of blood T cell repertoires in COVID-19. Overall study context: Acute and convalescent COVID-19 samples came from the United States, Italy and Spain. From T cells, B-cell-depleted T cells, or PBMCs came the material, which was cDNA or gDNA.

The authors' processing: Estimates of nucleated cell counts were drawn from the amplification of reference gene primers. The repertoire was sequenced with immunoSEQ multiplex PCR; TCRdb's copy has only in-frame clones and lacks some. V and J calls plus clone size are reproduced from that table; the DNA served to infer D and trimming. The sample yields under 350,000 clones, roughly nine tenths seen once. While infection was still active, Seattle patients were enrolled and then followed longitudinally. V lost 7 bases, J lost 4 bases, and 14 bases stayed unmatched. Germline V gene data show CDR1 as SNHLY and CDR2 as FYNNEI. CDR3 length equals 17 residues.

The V and J genes are TRBV2 and TRBJ1-4; 8 bases agree with TRBD1. The sequence came from a woman in her twenties or thirties with COVID-19, enrolled during active disease. Sample: peripheral blood. The CDR3 coding sequence is TGTGCCAGCACGCCCCGGGCCCGGACAGGGCTTAATGAAAAACTGTTTTTT. Amino acid sequence: CASTPRARTGLNEKLFF.